The rows below give T cell receptor beta chains drawn from one sample of a study of shared clonotypes between healthy human individuals. Profiled with immunoSEQ multiplex PCR; TCRdb holds only in-frame clones, not every one. The table includes more than 550,000 clones, 72% detected once. Sequences were obtained from memory CD4+ T cells sorted from blood. The receptor source for this set is a woman aged 30 to 39 in good health. CDR3s include the opening cysteine and the closing phenylalanine or tryptophan. D genes are given only for firm matches. Only part of the rows carry a size: once, few, many, or a class if the clone is expanded.

NA	NA	TRBJ1-1	TRBV18	TGTGCCAGCTCACCCACCAACACTGAAGCTTTCTTT	CASSPTNTEAFF
TRBD1	NA	TRBJ1-4	TRBV5-4	TGTGCCAGCAGCCGGGACAGCCCGAATGAAAAACTGTTTTTT	CASSRDSPNEKLFF
TRBD1	once	TRBJ2-3	TRBV29-1	TGCAGCGTTGAAGATCCGAGGGGGCTAAGCACAGATACGCAGTATTTT	CSVEDPRGLSTDTQYF
TRBD1	NA	TRBJ2-7	TRBV18	TGTGCCAGCTCACCAAGGGACAGAACCTACGAGCAGTACTTC	CASSPRDRTYEQYF
TRBD2	NA	TRBJ2-7	TRBV2	TGTGCCAGCAGGCCCCGCGCGGGAGTCGCCGAGCAGTACTTC	CASRPRAGVAEQYF
NA	few	TRBJ1-2	TRBV27	TGTGCCAGCAGTTTATCTTGGTGGGCCGGGGATGGCTACACCTTC	CASSLSWWAGDGYTF
NA	NA	TRBJ2-3	TRBV6-1	TGTGCCAGCAACCCCACGGGGCTGGTAAGAGATACGCAGTATTTT	CASNPTGLVRDTQYF
NA	NA	TRBJ2-4	TRBV28	TGTGCCAGCGGGCGTAGCAAAAACATTCAGTACTTC	CASGRSKNIQYF
TRBD1	few	TRBJ2-1	TRBV5-1	TGCGCCAGCAGCTCACAACCAGGACAGGGGGCCTACAATGAGCAGTTCTTC	CASSSQPGQGAYNEQFF
TRBD1	NA	TRBJ2-1	TRBV5-1	TGCGCCAGCAGCTTTGGGGACAGGGACTACAATGAGCAGTTCTTC	CASSFGDRDYNEQFF
NA	NA	TRBJ2-2	TRBV11-3	TGTGCCAGCAGCTTAGGATGGCCAGCGGGTTACACCGGGGAGCTGTTTTTT	CASSLGWPAGYTGELFF
NA	NA	TRBJ2-7	TRBV7-3	TGTGCCAGCAGCTCTGGGGCCCCCGGGCTCCCCGTGGTGCGGTACTTC	CASSSGAPGLPVVRYF
TRBD1	NA	TRBJ1-1	TRBV2	TGTGCCAGCAGTGACCAGGGGGTGATACCTGAAGCTTTCTTT	CASSDQGVIPEAFF
NA	NA	TRBJ2-3	TRBV5-4	TGTGCCAACCAACCTAAATATACGCAGTATTTT	CANQPKYTQYF
TRBD1	NA	TRBJ2-7	TRBV28	TGTGCCAGCAGTTTAGGGGGACAGGGCTACGAGCAGTACTTC	CASSLGGQGYEQYF
TRBD1	NA	TRBJ2-6	TRBV13	TGTGCCAGCAGCTCCAGGCGGGGGACAGGGTTTGGAGGGGCCAACGTCCTGACTTTC	CASSSRRGTGFGGANVLTF
NA	NA	TRBJ2-2	TRBV18	TGTGCCAGCTCCCCGAGTCTCGCGGGAACGAACACCGGGGAGCTGTTTTTT	CASSPSLAGTNTGELFF
TRBD2	NA	TRBJ2-3	TRBV7-3	TGTGCCAGCAGCCCCGGGACTAGCGGTAGCACAGATACGCAGTATTTT	CASSPGTSGSTDTQYF